This entry features one T cell receptor beta chain sequence. Repertoires were generated with immunoSEQ multiplex PCR, while TCRdb's copy carries only in-frame clones and drops some. The sample records hundreds of thousands of clones, about 90% being singletons. The naive CD8 population came from CD45RO-negative cells selected for CCR7, without terminally differentiated effector memory CD45RA+ cells. This entry is derived from a study of shared clonotypes between healthy human individuals. The CDR3 is made up of 15 amino acids. Germline loops: CDR1 SEHNR, CDR2 FQNEAQ (reference sequence). The V end lost 5 bases, the J end lost 2 bases, and 12 bases lay between the germline ends.

Sequencing was done on a sample of naive CD8+ T cells sorted from blood. V usage is TRBV7-9 and J usage is TRBJ2-2, with D unclear. The receptor was isolated from a man aged 30 to 45 in good health. The DNA of the CDR3 is TGTGCCAGCAGCAGCCTTCAGAGTAACACCGGGGAGCTGTTTTTT. Residues: CASSSLQSNTGELFF.